This entry lists 9 T cell receptor beta chains sequenced from one sample in a study of shared clonotypes between healthy human individuals. Profiling relied on immunoSEQ multiplex PCR, and the TCRdb table lists in-frame clones only, not all of them. This table has around 2.5 million clones, under 95% appearing once. The sample was naive CD4+ T cells from PBMCs. Subset in this sample: CD45RA+ positively selected. These receptor sequences come from a man in his late teens or twenties in good health. Some clones in this sample may be carry-over from other donors' samples.

The chain carries TRBV2 and TRBJ2-1; TRBD2 matches at 11 bases. The CDR3 covers 16 residues. The germline V gene encodes CDR1 SNHLY and CDR2 FYNNEI. After removal of 2 bases from V and 5 bases from J, the junction contained 5 bases not matched to a gene. The CDR3 nucleotides are TGTGCCAGCAGTGAATATGTGACTAGCGGGAACAATGAGCAGTTCTTC. Amino acids: CASSEYVTSGNNEQFF.

This clone was seen a handful of times. V usage is TRBV30 and J usage is TRBJ1-1; D is undetermined. V lost 1 base and J lost 9, with 9 bases in between. CDR3 size: 11 residues. The germline V gene encodes CDR1 GTSNPN and CDR2 SVGIG (reference sequence). CDR3 sequence: CAWSGGTKAFF. The DNA for the CDR3 is TGTGCCTGGAGTGGGGGTACCAAAGCTTTCTTT.

The chain carries TRBV9 and TRBJ2-5; TRBD1 aligns across 10 bases. The J call is uncertain, as TRBJ2-7 better fits the DNA end. Per germline, CDR1 SGDLS and CDR2 YYNGEE. This CDR3 spans 15 amino acids. The CDR3 sequence: CASSVRGTGAYEQYF. CDR3 nucleotide sequence: TGTGCCAGCAGCGTAAGGGGGACAGGGGCTTACGAGCAGTACTTC.

The V and J genes are TRBV21-1 and TRBJ2-7. TRBV21-1 has pseudogene status. The CDR3 length is 11 residues. The CDR3 loop reads CASTGPYEQYF. The CDR3 DNA follows: TGTGCCAGCACCGGACCCTACGAGCAGTACTTC.

The chain joins TRBV28 to TRBJ2-1; TRBD1 aligns across 11 bases. Germline assignment: CDR1 MDHEN and CDR2 SYDVKM. The trim removed 6 bases at V and 6 bases at J, leaving 10 bases unmatched. This CDR3 is 16 amino acids long. CDR3 residues: CASSWDPGTGGNEQFF. The CDR3 DNA reads TGTGCCAGCAGCTGGGACCCCGGGACAGGGGGCAATGAGCAGTTCTTC.

The rearrangement links TRBV19 to TRBJ2-6; no reliable D call. The V gene's germline CDR1 is LNHDA and CDR2 SQIVND (reference sequence). The CDR3 is made up of 15 amino acids. V gave up 6 bases and J gave up 1 base, with 10 bases separating them. CDR3 in amino acids: CASSLRLSGANVLTF. CDR3 bases: TGTGCCAGTAGCCTGAGGTTATCTGGGGCCAACGTCCTGACTTTC.

Worth noting for this clone: The same CDR3 can be traced to other DNA sequences in this sample. The rearrangement joins TRBV7-2 to TRBJ2-7; possible D gene TRBD1, 5 bases. Germline CDR1 and CDR2: SGHTA and FQGNSA. V was pared by 1 base and J by 2 bases, with 9 bases between. This CDR3 has 14 amino acids. The CDR3 DNA sequence: TGTGCCAGCAGCTTAGGTTCAGGGACCTACGAGCAGTACTTC. This encodes CASSLGSGTYEQYF.

The J gene is TRBJ2-7, the V gene TRBV5-5; 9 bases agree with TRBD2. After removal of 1 base from V and 2 bases from J, the junction contained 7 bases not matched to a gene. CDR1 is SGHKS, CDR2 YYEKEE, per germline (reference sequence). The CDR3 runs to 16 residues. The CDR3 DNA sequence: TGTGCCAGCAGCTTGTTAGGGTCTAGCGGGACCTACGAGCAGTACTTC. Translation gives CASSLLGSSGTYEQYF.

This clone occurred once. This sequence joins TRBV27 and TRBJ2-3, with 12 bases aligning to TRBD2. Trimming removed 3 bases from V and 3 bases from J; junction bases left unmatched: 7. The CDR3 is made up of 17 amino acids. CDR1 is MNHEY, CDR2 SMNVEV, per germline (reference sequence). In DNA form, the CDR3 reads TGTGCCAGCAGTTTTCGGGCTAGCGGGAGGGGAACAGATACGCAGTATTTT. Amino acid sequence: CASSFRASGRGTDTQYF.